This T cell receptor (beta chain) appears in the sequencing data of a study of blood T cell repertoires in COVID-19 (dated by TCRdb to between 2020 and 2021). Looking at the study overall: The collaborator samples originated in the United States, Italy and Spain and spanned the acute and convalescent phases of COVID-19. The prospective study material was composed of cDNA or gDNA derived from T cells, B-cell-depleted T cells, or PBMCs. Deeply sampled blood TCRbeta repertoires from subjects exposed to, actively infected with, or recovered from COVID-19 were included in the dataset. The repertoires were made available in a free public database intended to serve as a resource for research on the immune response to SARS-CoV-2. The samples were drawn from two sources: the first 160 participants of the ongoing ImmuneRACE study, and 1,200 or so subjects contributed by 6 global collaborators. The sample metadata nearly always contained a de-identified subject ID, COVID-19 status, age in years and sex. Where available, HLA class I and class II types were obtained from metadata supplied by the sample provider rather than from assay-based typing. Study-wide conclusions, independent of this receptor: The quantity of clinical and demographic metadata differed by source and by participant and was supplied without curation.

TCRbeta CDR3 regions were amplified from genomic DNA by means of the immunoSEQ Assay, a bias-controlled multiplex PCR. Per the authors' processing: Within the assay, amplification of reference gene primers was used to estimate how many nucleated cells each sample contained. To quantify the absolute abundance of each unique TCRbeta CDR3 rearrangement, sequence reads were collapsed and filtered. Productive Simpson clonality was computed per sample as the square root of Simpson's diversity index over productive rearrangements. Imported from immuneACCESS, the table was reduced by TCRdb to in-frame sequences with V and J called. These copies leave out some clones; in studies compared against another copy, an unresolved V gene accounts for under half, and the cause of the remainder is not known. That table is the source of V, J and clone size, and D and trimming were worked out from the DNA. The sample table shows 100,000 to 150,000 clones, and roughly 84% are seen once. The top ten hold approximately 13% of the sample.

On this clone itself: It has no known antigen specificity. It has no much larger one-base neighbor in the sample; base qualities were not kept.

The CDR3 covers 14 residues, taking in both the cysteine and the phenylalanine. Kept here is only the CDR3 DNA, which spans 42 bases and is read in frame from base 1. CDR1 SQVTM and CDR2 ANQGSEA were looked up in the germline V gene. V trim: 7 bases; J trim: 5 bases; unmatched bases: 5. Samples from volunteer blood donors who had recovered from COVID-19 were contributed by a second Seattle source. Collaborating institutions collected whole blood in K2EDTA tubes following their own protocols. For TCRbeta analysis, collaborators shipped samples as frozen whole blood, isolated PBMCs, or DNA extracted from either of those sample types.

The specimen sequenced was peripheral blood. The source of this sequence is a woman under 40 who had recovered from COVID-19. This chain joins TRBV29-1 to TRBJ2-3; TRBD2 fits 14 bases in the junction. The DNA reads TGCAGCGGTGCGACTAGCGGGAGGGTAGATACGCAGTATTTT. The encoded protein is CSGATSGRVDTQYF.